This record covers a single T cell receptor (beta chain). CD8+ and CD4+ T cells circulating in blood were sequenced for TCR beta. TEMRA cells were enriched by FACS, while CD8+ and CD4+ T cells were obtained through a negative isolation that was performed magnetically. Random hexamers were used to reverse transcribe the RNA input (about 0.45 to 1 ug). TCRdb reprocessed the immunoSEQ multiplex PCR reads via MiXCR and lists one record per CDR3 protein. The sample includes about 150,000 distinct CDR3 sequences, less than 97% of them seen just once. The record originates from a study of CD8 T cells in Susac syndrome. The sequencing sample was made of CD8+ T cells from PBMCs. This TCR derives from a human donor with multiple sclerosis.

The CDR3 nucleotides read TGTGCCAGCAGCCAAGGTCATAACAATGAGCAGTTCTTC. It codes for CASSQGHNNEQFF. The chain recombines TRBV3-1 with TRBJ2-1; no definite D call. CDR3 size: 13 residues. Germline V gene data show CDR1 as LGHDT and CDR2 as YNNKEL (reference sequence). Trimming shortened V by 1 base and J by 5 bases, and 6 bases separated the two germline ends.